One and the same sample provided the 21 T cell receptor beta chains below, sequenced in a study of blood T cell repertoires in COVID-19. Only in-frame clones appear in the TCRdb table, and some are missing; sequencing was by immunoSEQ multiplex PCR. The sample consists of around 180,000 clones, about four fifths of them appearing once. Material for sequencing was peripheral blood. These receptors were taken from a woman older than 75 with active or convalescent COVID-19.

V gene TRBV2 combines with J gene TRBJ2-3, with D perhaps TRBD2 (6 bases). The CDR3 is 15 residues long. The V and J ends lost 3 bases and 3 bases respectively, with 13 bases between them. Germline CDR1 and CDR2: SNHLY and FYNNEI. CDR3 nucleotides: TGTGCCAGCAGTGACCGGGAGACCGGGACAGATACGCAGTATTTT. It yields the protein CASSDRETGTDTQYF.

This chain connects TRBV7-9 to TRBJ2-1, with 7 bases that match TRBD2. The J segment lost 6 bases and the V segment lost 2 bases, leaving 7 bases of the junction unmatched. Germline V gene sequence: CDR1 SEHNR, CDR2 FQNEAQ (reference sequence). CDR3 length: 15 residues. Here the CDR3 DNA reads TGTGCCAGCAGCTTAAGTAGCGGGTATTTCAATGAGCAGTTCTTC. It encodes CASSLSSGYFNEQFF.

The chain has TRBV5-1 and TRBJ1-1, with a possible D match to TRBD1 (5 bases). The germline V gene encodes CDR1 SGHRS and CDR2 YFSETQ. Trimming cost V 5 bases and J 1 base, with 12 bases left between them. This CDR3 has 14 residues. CDR3 bases: TGCGCCAGCAGTTGGGGAGGGACGAACACTGAAGCTTTCTTT. It translates to CASSWGGTNTEAFF.

This clone came up once. The V gene is TRBV28, the J gene TRBJ1-2; D not certain. The CDR3 contains 12 residues. In germline, CDR1 is MDHEN, CDR2 SYDVKM. Between the trimmed V and J ends, which lost 7 bases and 4 bases, there was a span of 10 bases. The DNA of the CDR3 is TGTGCCAGCACTCCCGGGAGCTATGGCTACACCTTC. It codes for CASTPGSYGYTF.

This chain uses TRBV27 with TRBJ1-3; unclear D gene. Germline CDR1 is MNHEY and CDR2 is SMNVEV (reference sequence). The CDR3 runs to 16 residues. V shed 2 bases and J shed 4 bases, with 15 bases lying between them. This CDR3 is CASSLRGPLYGNTIYF. The CDR3 DNA reads TGTGCCAGCAGTTTACGCGGTCCTCTTTACGGAAACACCATATATTTT.

The gene calls are TRBV6-5 and TRBJ1-5; D unclear. The germline V gene encodes CDR1 MNHEY and CDR2 SVGAGI. V lost 7 bases to trimming and J lost 0 bases, with 13 bases between them. The CDR3 consists of 15 residues. CDR3 nucleotides: TGTGCCAGCAAAAACAACGGGAATAGCAATCAGCCCCAGCATTTT. Translating gives CASKNNGNSNQPQHF.

The chain links TRBV30 to TRBJ1-5; possible D gene TRBD1, 5 bases. CDR3 length equals 14 residues. Germline V gives CDR1 GTSNPN, CDR2 SVGIG (reference sequence). Trimming left V 0 bases short and J 5 bases short, with 11 bases between. In DNA form, the CDR3 reads TGTGCCTGGAGTGTGGGCAGGGTAGATCAGCCCCAGCATTTT. This sequence encodes CAWSVGRVDQPQHF.

DNA of the CDR3: TGTGCCAGCAGCCGTGGGGCCCAAGAGACCCAGTACTTC. This codes for CASSRGAQETQYF. The V call is TRBV7-9, the J call TRBJ2-5; D perhaps matches TRBD1 (5 bases). The CDR3 totals 13 residues. V was shortened by 5 bases and J by 1 base, with 8 bases between the two germline ends. Germline V lookup: CDR1 SEHNR, CDR2 FQNEAQ (reference sequence).

The chain employs TRBV19 and TRBJ1-1; D perhaps matches TRBD1 (5 bases). CDR1 and CDR2 from the germline V gene are LNHDA and SQIVND (reference sequence). Trimming cost V 5 bases and J 2 bases, with 9 bases left between them. CDR3 length equals 13 residues. The chain's CDR3 is CASSPQGNTEAFF. In DNA form, the CDR3 reads TGTGCCAGTAGTCCCCAGGGCAACACTGAAGCTTTCTTT.

This rearrangement joins TRBV28 to TRBJ2-7; D is perhaps TRBD1 (5 bases). Trimming took off 7 bases at V and 3 bases at J, with 10 bases between the two ends. CDR1 and CDR2 from the germline V gene are MDHEN and SYDVKM. There are 12 residues in the CDR3. CDR3 in amino acids: CASMAGYYEQYF. The CDR3 nucleotides read TGTGCCAGCATGGCAGGGTACTACGAGCAGTACTTC.

The rearrangement links TRBV19 to TRBJ1-5; 8 bases line up with TRBD1. Germline trimming cut 3 bases from V and 6 bases from J; bases unmatched to any gene: 4. Looked up from germline, CDR1 is LNHDA and CDR2 is SQIVND (reference sequence). The CDR3 consists of 14 residues. As DNA, the CDR3 is TGTGCCAGTAGTATCAGGGGGCCAAGTCAGCCCCAGCATTTT. Amino acid sequence: CASSIRGPSQPQHF.

The gene calls are TRBV5-1 and TRBJ2-1, with 13 bases lining up with TRBD2. The CDR3 spans 16 residues. Germline CDR1 SGHRS, CDR2 YFSETQ. V lost 2 bases and J lost 7; bases outside the gene matches: 6. CDR3: CASSFSGTSGDNEQFF. The DNA for the CDR3 is TGCGCCAGCAGCTTCTCCGGGACTAGCGGGGATAATGAGCAGTTCTTC.

This chain uses TRBV28 with TRBJ1-5; D possibly corresponds to TRBD1 (6 bases). The V gene's germline CDR1 is MDHEN and CDR2 SYDVKM. The germline V and J ends were trimmed by 5 bases and 6 bases, with 23 bases remaining between them. The CDR3 length is 17 residues. The CDR3 loop reads CASSPLRWSGRGQPQHF. Here the CDR3 DNA reads TGTGCCAGCAGTCCGTTGCGTTGGAGCGGCAGGGGTCAGCCCCAGCATTTT.

This rearrangement joins TRBV27 to TRBJ1-2; TRBD1 matches at 9 bases. Germline CDR1 MNHEY, CDR2 SMNVEV (reference sequence). Trimming took 4 bases from V and 8 from J; bases not matched to a gene: 5. This CDR3 spans 13 amino acids. The CDR3 DNA is TGTGCCAGCAGTTCAAGACAGGGGGTGGGCTACACCTTC. This codes for CASSSRQGVGYTF.

The chain combines TRBV6-9 with TRBJ2-3; 10 nucleotides line up with TRBD2. Losses at the gene ends were 4 bases for V and 2 bases for J; bases not matched to a gene: 6. CDR1 MNHGY and CDR2 SVAAGI come from the germline V gene. The CDR3 totals 16 residues. The CDR3 DNA sequence: TGTGCCAGCAGTTCCTCAAGCGGGAGGGACACAGATACGCAGTATTTT. Its translation is CASSSSSGRDTDTQYF.

The V gene is TRBV6-5, the J gene TRBJ1-4; no clear D gene. V dropped 10 bases and J dropped 4 bases, with 16 bases sitting between them. The V gene's germline CDR1 is MNHEY and CDR2 SVGAGI. The CDR3 length is 14 residues. CDR3 nucleotides: TGTGCCACCGCGGCCGTTGCGGTTAATGAAAAACTGTTTTTT. Protein: CATAAVAVNEKLFF.

The chain links TRBV4-1 to TRBJ2-7; a possible D gene is TRBD1 (6 bases). Trimming stripped 0 bases from V and 2 bases from J, with 11 bases between. The CDR3 runs 15 residues. Germline CDR1 reads MGHRA; CDR2 reads YSYEKL. The CDR3 bases are TGCGCCAGCAGCCAAGAAAACGACAGGCCCTACGAGCAGTACTTC. Translating it yields CASSQENDRPYEQYF.

The chain couples TRBV5-1 to TRBJ1-1, with a possible D match to TRBD1 (6 bases). This CDR3 spans 16 amino acids. Germline lookup yields CDR1 SGHRS and CDR2 YFSETQ. Trimming removed 3 bases from V and 0 bases from J, with 15 bases in between. In DNA, the CDR3 is TGCGCCAGCAGCTACCACAGGGTCCGGGTGAACACTGAAGCTTTCTTT. Protein sequence: CASSYHRVRVNTEAFF.

V gene TRBV12-5 combines with J gene TRBJ1-6, with TRBD1 matching 7 bases. Germline CDR1 and CDR2: LGHNT and FRNRAP. This CDR3 has 17 amino acids. J lost 4 bases, V lost 6 bases, and 12 bases had no gene match. The CDR3 sequence is CASGAPGGGTYNSPLHF. CDR3 sequence (DNA): TGTGCTAGTGGCGCACCCGGAGGGGGCACATATAATTCACCCCTCCACTTT.

This clone occurred once. The chain has TRBV30 and TRBJ1-2; the D gene is possibly TRBD1 (6 bases). V lost 0 bases, J lost 8 bases, and 13 bases lay in between. Germline CDR1 reads GTSNPN; CDR2 reads SVGIG (reference sequence). The CDR3 loop spans 13 amino acids. The CDR3 region is CAWSVRGAGGYTF. As DNA, the CDR3 is TGTGCCTGGAGTGTACGGGGGGCGGGGGGCTACACCTTC.

The chain employs TRBV6-5 and TRBJ1-2; the match to TRBD1 covers 11 bases. Germline trimming cut 6 bases from V and 4 bases from J; bases unmatched to any gene: 7. Germline V CDR1 and CDR2: MNHEY, SVGAGI. CDR3 length: 15 residues. The CDR3 is CASRKGQGASYGYTF. CDR3 in DNA: TGTGCCAGCAGGAAAGGACAGGGGGCTAGCTATGGCTACACCTTC.